Sequencing of this TCR beta chain was carried out in a study of cytomegalovirus exposure and HLA in healthy donors. Clones were read by immunoSEQ multiplex PCR, and TCRdb kept only the in-frame ones, dropping some. The sample lists about 170,000 clones, approximately 86% occurring once. The CDR3 runs 16 residues. Germline values: CDR1 MGHDK, CDR2 SYGVNS. Trimming left V 3 bases short and J 0 bases short, with 9 bases between. The sequencing input was PBMCs. The chain links TRBV25-1 to TRBJ2-6, with D uncertain. This clonotype originated in a woman under 30 in good health and CMV-seronegative. The CDR3 loop reads CASSDSGGSGANVLTF. Here the CDR3 DNA reads TGTGCCAGCAGTGATTCGGGTGGCTCTGGGGCCAACGTCCTGACTTTC.